This T cell receptor (beta chain) was retrieved from a study of T cells in localized non-small cell lung cancer (dated by TCRdb to the early 2020s). About the full investigation: T cell repertoires of about 240 early-stage NSCLC patients were analyzed, with tumors being compared against uninvolved tumor-adjacent lungs. The mean age of the NSCLC patients was just over 65 years, with 130 or so men and 95 to 110 women. The cohort was made up of around 250 treatment-naive NSCLC patients whose localized lung tumors had been resected.

Concerning this clone itself: What this receptor recognizes is not known. No base quality values were provided; no much bigger clone lies one nucleotide off.

At diagnosis, tumor, uninvolved tumor-adjacent lung and peripheral blood were collected and then preserved as a mix of FFPE and fresh-frozen material. For TCR repertoire profiling, blood samples were analyzed in the form of peripheral blood mononuclear cells. What the work shows at the level of the full study, not this receptor alone: Uninvolved tumor-adjacent lung showed the highest T cell clonality, higher than tumor, which suggests more focused antigenic responses in the uninvolved tumor-adjacent lung. Since the design was exploratory, TCR variables were selected using unadjusted p-values with no false-discovery rate correction. A median of about 61 of the top 100 tumor clones turned up in the paired uninvolved adjacent lung, and 25 to 35 of those clones also ranked among the top 100 of that same adjacent lung. Because multi-region tumor sequencing was not done, intratumor heterogeneity could not be ruled out. Higher blood T cell density associated with longer overall survival, while higher adjacent-lung clonality associated with shorter survival.

The immunoSEQ Assay was used to sequence TCR beta CDR3 regions from DNA. In the paper's pipeline: To compute T cell density, TCR beta template counts were normalized to usable DNA, which was estimated by amplifying housekeeping genes. The preseqR package was used to estimate richness by extrapolating to 400,000 templates for PBMC samples and to 120,000 templates for tissue samples. Clonality was calculated as one minus Pielou's evenness. To identify tissue-enriched TCRs, differential abundance testing was run on productive amino-acid clonotypes with a minimum total count of 5 and an alpha of 0.1. The Jaccard Index and the Morisita Overlap Index were used to quantify repertoire overlap between compartments. GLIPH grouped TCR beta CDR3s together with public tetramer-defined viral CDR3s, and a viral motif had to include at least three viral sequences and also show V-gene enrichment. Here the immuneACCESS table is served through TCRdb, limited to in-frame sequences with V and J called. Missing clones are a known gap in these copies; in checked studies unresolved V genes cover under half, and the rest lacks a known reason. The V and J calls and the clone size are those of that table, but D and trimming were determined from the DNA. For this sample the table gives 20,000 to 25,000 clones, of which 85% to 90% were detected only once. The ten largest clones represent over 9% of the sample.

CDR1 MNHEY and CDR2 SMNVEV are derived from the germline V gene (reference sequence). The CDR3 measures 17 amino acids from cysteine to phenylalanine. The read is trimmed to its CDR3 DNA, 51 bases read in frame from base 1. The germline V end is reduced by 6 bases and the J end by 2 bases; junction bases left unmatched: 8. This specimen was PBMCs, taken before any cancer treatment. The receptor's source is a man aged 35-75 years with stage II squamous cell lung carcinoma. The V and J genes are TRBV27 and TRBJ1-5, with 12 middle bases fitting TRBD1. The CDR3 amino acid sequence is: CASRGQGALRGNQPQHF. The DNA sequence is TGTGCCAGCAGGGGACAGGGGGCTCTTCGGGGCAATCAGCCCCAGCATTTT.